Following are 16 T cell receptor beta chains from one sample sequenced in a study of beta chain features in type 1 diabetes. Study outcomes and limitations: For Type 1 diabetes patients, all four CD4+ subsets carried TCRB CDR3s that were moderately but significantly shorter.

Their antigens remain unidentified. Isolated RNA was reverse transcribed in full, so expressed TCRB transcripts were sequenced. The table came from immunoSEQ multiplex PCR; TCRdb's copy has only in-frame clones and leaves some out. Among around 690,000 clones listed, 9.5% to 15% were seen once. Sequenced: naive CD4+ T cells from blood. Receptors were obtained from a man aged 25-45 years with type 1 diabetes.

Here the CDR3 DNA reads TGTGCCAGCAGCGCGAGGCTGACAGGGGGTCGGGTTGAGCAGTTCTTC. Protein product: CASSARLTGGRVEQFF. This chain uses TRBV7-2 with TRBJ2-1; TRBD1 aligns across 9 bases. Trimming removed 5 bases from V and 9 bases from J; junction bases left unmatched: 14. The CDR3 totals 16 residues. Germline-derived CDR1 and CDR2 are SGHTA and FQGNSA.

CDR3 loop: CASSYGGDIGGYTF. The CDR3 bases are TGTGCCAGCAGTTACGGCGGAGACATCGGGGGCTACACCTTC. J is TRBJ1-2 and V is TRBV6-5; no clear D. The CDR3 runs 14 residues. V shed 2 bases and J shed 8 bases, with 15 bases lying between them. Germline-derived CDR1 and CDR2 are MNHEY and SVGAGI.

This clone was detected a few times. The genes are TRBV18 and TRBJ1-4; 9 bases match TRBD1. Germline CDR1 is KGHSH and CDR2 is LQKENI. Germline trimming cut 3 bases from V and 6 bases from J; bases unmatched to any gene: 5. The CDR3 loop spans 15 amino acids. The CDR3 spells CASSPQTGGDEKLFF. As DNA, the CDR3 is TGTGCCAGCTCACCGCAGACAGGGGGAGATGAAAAACTGTTTTTT.

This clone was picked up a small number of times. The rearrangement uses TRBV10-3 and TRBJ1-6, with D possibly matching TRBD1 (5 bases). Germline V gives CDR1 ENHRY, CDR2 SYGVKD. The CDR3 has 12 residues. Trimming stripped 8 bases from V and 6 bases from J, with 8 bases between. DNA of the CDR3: TGTGCCATCGGCACAGGTAATTCACCCCTCCACTTT. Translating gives CAIGTGNSPLHF.

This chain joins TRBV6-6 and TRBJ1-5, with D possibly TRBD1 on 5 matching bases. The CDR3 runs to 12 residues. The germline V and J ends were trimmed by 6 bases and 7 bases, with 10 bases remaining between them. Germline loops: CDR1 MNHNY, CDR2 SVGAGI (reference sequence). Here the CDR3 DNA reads TGTGCCAGCAGCAGGGCACGGCAGCCCCAGCATTTT. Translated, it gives CASSRARQPQHF.

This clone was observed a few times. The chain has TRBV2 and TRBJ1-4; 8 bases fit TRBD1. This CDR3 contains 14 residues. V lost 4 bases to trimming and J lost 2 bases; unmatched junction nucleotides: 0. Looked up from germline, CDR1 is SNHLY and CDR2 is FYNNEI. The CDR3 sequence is CASSGQGTNEKLFF. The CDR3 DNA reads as TGTGCCAGCAGTGGACAGGGGACTAATGAAAAACTGTTTTTT.

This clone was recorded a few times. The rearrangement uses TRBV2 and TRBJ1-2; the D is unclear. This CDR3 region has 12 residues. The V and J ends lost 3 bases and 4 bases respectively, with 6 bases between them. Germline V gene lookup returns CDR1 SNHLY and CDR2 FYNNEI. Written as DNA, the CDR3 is TGTGCCAGCAGTGATTTGAGCTATGGCTACACCTTC. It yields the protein CASSDLSYGYTF.

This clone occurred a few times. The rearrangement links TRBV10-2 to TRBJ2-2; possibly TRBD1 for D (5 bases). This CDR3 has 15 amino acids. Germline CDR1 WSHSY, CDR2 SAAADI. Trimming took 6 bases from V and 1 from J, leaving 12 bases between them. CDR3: CASRENTGNTGELFF. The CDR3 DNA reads TGCGCCAGCAGAGAAAATACAGGGAACACCGGGGAGCTGTTTTTT.

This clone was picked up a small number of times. In DNA form, the CDR3 reads TGTGCCAGCAGCTTGGAATGGGACTTAAACACAGATACGCAGTATTTT. Protein product: CASSLEWDLNTDTQYF. The rearrangement uses TRBV5-4 and TRBJ2-3; weak D call: TRBD2 (6 bases). CDR1 SGHNT and CDR2 YYREEE come from the germline V gene (reference sequence). This CDR3 comprises 16 residues. Between the trimmed V and J ends, which lost 0 bases and 2 bases, there was a span of 13 bases.

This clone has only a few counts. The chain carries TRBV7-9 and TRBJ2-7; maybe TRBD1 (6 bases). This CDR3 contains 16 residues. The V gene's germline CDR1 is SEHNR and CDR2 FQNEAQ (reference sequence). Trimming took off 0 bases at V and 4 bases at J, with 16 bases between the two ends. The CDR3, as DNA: TGTGCCAGCAGCTTAGCGCTGGGGGCTTCTGATTACGAGCAGTACTTC. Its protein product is CASSLALGASDYEQYF.

CDR3 in DNA: TGTGCCAGCTCCCAGGGACAGGGCACCTACAATGAGCAGTTCTTC. The encoded protein is CASSQGQGTYNEQFF. The chain uses TRBV18 and TRBJ2-1, with 9 bases identical to TRBD1. V lost 6 bases and J lost 2; bases outside the gene matches: 5. Looked up from germline, CDR1 is KGHSH and CDR2 is LQKENI. The CDR3 is 15 amino acids.

Here the CDR3 DNA reads TGTGCCAGCAGTGAAAGTAGGGAGACCCAGTACTTC. Its translation: CASSESRETQYF. V is TRBV2 and J is TRBJ2-5; D is uncertain. Germline loops: CDR1 SNHLY, CDR2 FYNNEI. Trimming stripped 2 bases from V and 5 bases from J, with 6 bases between. CDR3 size: 12 residues. Variable domain in full (rest from reference TRBV2 and TRBJ2-5): EPEVTQTPSHQVTQMGQEVILRCVPISNHLYFYWYRQILGQKVEFLVSFYNNEISEKSEIFDDQFSVERPDGSNFTLKIRSTKLEDSAMYFCASSESRETQYFGPGTRLLVL.

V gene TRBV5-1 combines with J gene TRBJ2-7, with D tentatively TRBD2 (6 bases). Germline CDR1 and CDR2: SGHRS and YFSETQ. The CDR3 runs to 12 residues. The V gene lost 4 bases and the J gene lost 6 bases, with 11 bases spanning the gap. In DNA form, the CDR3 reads TGCGCCAGCAGCCCTGAAGCGGGCGAGCAGTACTTC. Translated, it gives CASSPEAGEQYF.

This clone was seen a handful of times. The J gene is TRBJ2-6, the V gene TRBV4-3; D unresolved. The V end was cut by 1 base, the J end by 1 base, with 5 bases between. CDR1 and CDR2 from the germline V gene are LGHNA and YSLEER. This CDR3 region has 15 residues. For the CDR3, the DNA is TGCGCCAGCAGCCAAGTTGTGTCTGGGGCCAACGTCCTGACTTTC. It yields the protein CASSQVVSGANVLTF.

CDR3 protein: CASSSRRQGWNSPLHF. For the CDR3, the DNA is TGTGCCAGCAGCTCAAGGCGACAGGGCTGGAATTCACCCCTCCACTTT. The V and J genes are TRBV13 and TRBJ1-6; 7 nucleotides match TRBD1. The CDR3 loop spans 16 amino acids. CDR1 and CDR2 from the germline V gene are PRHDT and FYEKMQ (reference sequence). V was clipped by 4 bases and J by 7 bases; unmatched bases: 10. The full variable domain, with the rest looked up from reference TRBV13 and TRBJ1-6, is AAGVIQSPRHLIKEKRETATLKCYPIPRHDTVYWYQQGPGQDPQFLISFYEKMQSDKGSIPDRFSAQQFSDYHSELNMSSLELGDSALYFCASSSRRQGWNSPLHFGNGTRLTVT.

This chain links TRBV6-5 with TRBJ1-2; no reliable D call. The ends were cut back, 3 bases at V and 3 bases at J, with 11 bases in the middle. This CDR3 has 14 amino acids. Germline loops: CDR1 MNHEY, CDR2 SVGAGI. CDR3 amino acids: CASSYDGNDYGYTF. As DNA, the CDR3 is TGTGCCAGCAGTTATGATGGGAACGACTATGGCTACACCTTC.